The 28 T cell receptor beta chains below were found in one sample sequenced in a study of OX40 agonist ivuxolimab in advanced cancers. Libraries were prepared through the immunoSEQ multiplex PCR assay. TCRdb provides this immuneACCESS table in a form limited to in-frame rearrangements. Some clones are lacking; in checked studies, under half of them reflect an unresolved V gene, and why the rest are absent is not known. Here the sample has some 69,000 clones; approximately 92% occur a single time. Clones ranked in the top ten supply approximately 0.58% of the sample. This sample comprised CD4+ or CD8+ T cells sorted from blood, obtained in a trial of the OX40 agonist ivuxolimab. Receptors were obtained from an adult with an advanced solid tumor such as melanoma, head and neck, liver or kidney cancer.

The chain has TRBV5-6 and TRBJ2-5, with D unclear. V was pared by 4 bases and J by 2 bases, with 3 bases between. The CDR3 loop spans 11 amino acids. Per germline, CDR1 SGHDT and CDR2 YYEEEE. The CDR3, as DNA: TGTGCCAGCAGCCTACAAGAGACCCAGTACTTC. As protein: CASSLQETQYF.

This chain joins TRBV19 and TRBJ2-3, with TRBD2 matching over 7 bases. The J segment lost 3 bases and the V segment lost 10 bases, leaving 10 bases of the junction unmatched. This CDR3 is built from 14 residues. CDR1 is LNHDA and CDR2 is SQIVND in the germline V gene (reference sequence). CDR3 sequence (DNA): TGTGCCACCACGGACGGGAGGCGGACAGATACGCAGTATTTT. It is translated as CATTDGRRTDTQYF.

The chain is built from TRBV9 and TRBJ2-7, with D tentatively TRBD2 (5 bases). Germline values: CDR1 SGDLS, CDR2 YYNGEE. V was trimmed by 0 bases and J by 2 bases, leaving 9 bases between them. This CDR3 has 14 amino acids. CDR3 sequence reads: CASSVDQRAYEQYF. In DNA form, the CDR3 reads TGTGCCAGCAGCGTAGACCAGAGGGCCTACGAGCAGTACTTC.

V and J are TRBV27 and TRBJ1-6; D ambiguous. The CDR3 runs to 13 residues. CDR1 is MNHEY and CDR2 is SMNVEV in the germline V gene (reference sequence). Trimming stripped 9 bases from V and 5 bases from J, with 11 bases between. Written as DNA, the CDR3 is TGTGCCAGTGCCAGGAGTGATAATTCACCCCTCCACTTT. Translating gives CASARSDNSPLHF.

DNA for the CDR3: TGTGCCATCAGCCCTATGACAGGGGGCTTTAATGGCTACACCTTC. Protein product: CAISPMTGGFNGYTF. This rearrangement joins TRBV10-3 to TRBJ1-2; TRBD1 agrees at 10 bases. J gave up 6 bases and V 6 bases, and 10 bases lay outside the gene matches. This CDR3 has 15 residues. The germline V gene encodes CDR1 ENHRY and CDR2 SYGVKD.

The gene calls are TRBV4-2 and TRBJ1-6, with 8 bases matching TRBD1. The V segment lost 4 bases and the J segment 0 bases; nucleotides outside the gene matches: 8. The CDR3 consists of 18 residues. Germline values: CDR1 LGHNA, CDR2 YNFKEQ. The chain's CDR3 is CASSRRGQGGSYNSPLHF. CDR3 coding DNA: TGTGCCAGCAGCCGAAGAGGACAGGGAGGCTCCTATAATTCACCCCTCCACTTT.

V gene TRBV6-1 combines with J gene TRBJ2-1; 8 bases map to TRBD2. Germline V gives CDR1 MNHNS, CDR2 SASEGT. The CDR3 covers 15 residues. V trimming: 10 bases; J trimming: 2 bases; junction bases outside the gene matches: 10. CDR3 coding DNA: TGTGCCACGAATATACCGGGACTAGCCTACAATGAGCAGTTCTTC. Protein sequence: CATNIPGLAYNEQFF.

This CDR3 reads CAPFLRQFF. DNA for the CDR3: TGTGCCCCTTTCCTCCGCCAGTTCTTC. This chain uses TRBV5-4 with TRBJ2-1; D unresolved. V lost 10 bases and J 13 bases, leaving 12 bases between the germline ends. Per the germline V gene, CDR1 is SGHNT and CDR2 is YYREEE (reference sequence). This CDR3 spans 9 amino acids. The variable domain in full, with the rest retrieved from reference TRBV5-4 and TRBJ2-1, is ETGVTQSPTHLIKTRGQQVTLRCSSQSGHNTVSWYQQALGQGPQFIFQYYREEENGRGNFPPRFSGLQFPNYSSELNVNALELDDSALYLCAPFLRQFFGPGTRLTVL.

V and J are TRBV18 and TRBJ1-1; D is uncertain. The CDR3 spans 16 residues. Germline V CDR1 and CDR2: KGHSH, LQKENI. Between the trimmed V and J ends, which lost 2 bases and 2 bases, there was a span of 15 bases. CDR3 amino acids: CASSPRVTGINTEAFF. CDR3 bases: TGTGCCAGCTCACCAAGAGTGACGGGGATAAACACTGAAGCTTTCTTT.

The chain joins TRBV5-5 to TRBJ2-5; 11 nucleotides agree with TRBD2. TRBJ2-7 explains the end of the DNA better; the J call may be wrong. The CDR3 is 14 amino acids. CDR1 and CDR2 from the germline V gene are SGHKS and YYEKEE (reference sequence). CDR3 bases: TGTGCCAGCAGCGTACTAGCGGGGGCCTACGAGCAGTACTTC. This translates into CASSVLAGAYEQYF.

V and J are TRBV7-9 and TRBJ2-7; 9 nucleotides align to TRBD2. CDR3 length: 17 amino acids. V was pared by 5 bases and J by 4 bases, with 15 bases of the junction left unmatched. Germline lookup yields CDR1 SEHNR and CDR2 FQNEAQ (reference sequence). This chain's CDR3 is CASSPGRVASGDYEQYF. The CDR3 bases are TGTGCCAGCAGCCCCGGGAGGGTGGCTAGCGGGGATTACGAGCAGTACTTC.

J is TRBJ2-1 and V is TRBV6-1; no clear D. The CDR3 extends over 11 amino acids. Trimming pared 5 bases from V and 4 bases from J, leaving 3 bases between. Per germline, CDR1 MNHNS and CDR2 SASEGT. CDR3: CASSQYNEQFF. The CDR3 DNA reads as TGTGCCAGCAGTCAATACAATGAGCAGTTCTTC.

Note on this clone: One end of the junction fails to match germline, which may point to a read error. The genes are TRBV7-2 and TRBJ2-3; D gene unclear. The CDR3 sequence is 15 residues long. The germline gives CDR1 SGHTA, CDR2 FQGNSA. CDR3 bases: TGTGCCAGCAGCGTAGCAGTCTCTAGCACAGATACGCAGTATTTT. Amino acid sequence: CASSVAVSSTDTQYF.

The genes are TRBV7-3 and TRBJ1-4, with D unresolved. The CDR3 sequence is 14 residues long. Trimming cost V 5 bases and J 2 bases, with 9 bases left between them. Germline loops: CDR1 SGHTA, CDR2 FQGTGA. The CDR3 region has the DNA TGTGCCAGCAGCCCTAGTAGGACTAATGAAAAACTGTTTTTT. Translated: CASSPSRTNEKLFF. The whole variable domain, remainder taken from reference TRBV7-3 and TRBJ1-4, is GAGVSQTPSNKVTEKGKYVELRCDPISGHTALYWYRQSLGQGPEFLIYFQGTGAADDSGLPNDRFFAVRPEGSVSTLKIQRTERGDSAVYLCASSPSRTNEKLFFGSGTQLSVL.

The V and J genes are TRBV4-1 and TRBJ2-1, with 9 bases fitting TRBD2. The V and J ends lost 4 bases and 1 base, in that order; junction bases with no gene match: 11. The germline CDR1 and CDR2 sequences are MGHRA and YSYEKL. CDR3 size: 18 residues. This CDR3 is CASSRYSGSTSSYNEQFF. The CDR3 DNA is TGCGCCAGCAGCCGATATAGCGGGAGTACCTCATCCTACAATGAGCAGTTCTTC.

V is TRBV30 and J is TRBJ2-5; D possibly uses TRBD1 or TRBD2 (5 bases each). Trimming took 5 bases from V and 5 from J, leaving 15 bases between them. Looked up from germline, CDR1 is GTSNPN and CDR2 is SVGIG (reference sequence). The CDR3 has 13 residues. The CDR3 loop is CAWGSGRGETQYF. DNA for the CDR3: TGTGCCTGGGGGTCGGGGCGCGGGGAGACCCAGTACTTC. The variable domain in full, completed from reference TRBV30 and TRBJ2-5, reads SQTIHQWPATLVQPVGSPLSLECTVEGTSNPNLYWYRQAAGRGLQLLFYSVGIGQISSEVPQNLSASRPQDRQFILSSKKLLLSDSGFYLCAWGSGRGETQYFGPGTRLLVL.

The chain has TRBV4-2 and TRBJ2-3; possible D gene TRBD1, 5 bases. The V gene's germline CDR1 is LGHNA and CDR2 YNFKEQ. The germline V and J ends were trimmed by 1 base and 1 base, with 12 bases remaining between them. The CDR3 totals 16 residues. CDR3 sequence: CASSQAALGGTDTQYF. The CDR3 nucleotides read TGTGCCAGCAGCCAAGCGGCGCTAGGGGGCACAGATACGCAGTATTTT.

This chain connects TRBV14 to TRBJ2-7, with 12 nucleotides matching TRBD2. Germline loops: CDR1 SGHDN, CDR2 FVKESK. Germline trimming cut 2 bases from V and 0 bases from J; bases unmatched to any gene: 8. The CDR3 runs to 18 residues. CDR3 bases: TGTGCCAGCAGCCAAACGACTAGCGGGGGAGGTCTCTCCTACGAGCAGTACTTC. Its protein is CASSQTTSGGGLSYEQYF.

CDR3 nucleotide sequence: TGTGCCAGCAGAGCTGAATCTCGGAATCAGCCCCAGCATTTT. Amino acid sequence: CASRAESRNQPQHF. This rearrangement joins TRBV6-4 to TRBJ1-5; D uncertain. CDR3 length: 14 residues. CDR1 MRHNA and CDR2 SNTAGT come from the germline V gene. V was clipped by 6 bases and J by 4 bases, with 13 bases between them.

CDR3 in amino acids: CASMNPGQGYYEQYF. Written as DNA, the CDR3 is TGTGCCAGCATGAATCCGGGACAGGGTTACTACGAGCAGTACTTC. The V gene is TRBV28, the J gene TRBJ2-7, with 9 positions matching TRBD1. The length of the CDR3 is 15 residues. Germline values: CDR1 MDHEN, CDR2 SYDVKM. With 7 bases clipped from V and 3 bases from J, the junction kept 10 bases outside the gene matches.

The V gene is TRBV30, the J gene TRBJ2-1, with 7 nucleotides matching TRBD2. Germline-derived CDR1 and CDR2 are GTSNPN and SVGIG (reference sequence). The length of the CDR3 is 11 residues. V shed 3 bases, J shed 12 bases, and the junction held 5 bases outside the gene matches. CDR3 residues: CAWSKRDWQFF. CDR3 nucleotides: TGTGCCTGGAGCAAGCGGGATTGGCAGTTCTTC.

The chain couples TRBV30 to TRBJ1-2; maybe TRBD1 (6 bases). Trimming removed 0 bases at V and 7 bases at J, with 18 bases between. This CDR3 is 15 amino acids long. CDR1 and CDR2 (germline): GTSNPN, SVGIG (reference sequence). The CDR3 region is CAWSVNYRAGRGYTF. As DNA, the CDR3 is TGTGCCTGGAGTGTCAACTACAGGGCGGGCCGTGGCTACACCTTC.

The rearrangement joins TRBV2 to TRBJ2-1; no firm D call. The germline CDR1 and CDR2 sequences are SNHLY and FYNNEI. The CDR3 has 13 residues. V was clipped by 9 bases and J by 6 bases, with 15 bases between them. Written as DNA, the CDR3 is TGTGCCAGGGACCGACCTTCGGGCAATGAGCAGTTCTTC. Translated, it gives CARDRPSGNEQFF.

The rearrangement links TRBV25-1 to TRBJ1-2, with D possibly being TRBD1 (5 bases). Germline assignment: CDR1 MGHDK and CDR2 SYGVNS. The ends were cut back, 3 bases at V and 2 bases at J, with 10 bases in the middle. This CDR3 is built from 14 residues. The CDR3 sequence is CASSDRDGNYGYTF. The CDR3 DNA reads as TGTGCCAGCAGTGACCGGGACGGGAACTATGGCTACACCTTC.

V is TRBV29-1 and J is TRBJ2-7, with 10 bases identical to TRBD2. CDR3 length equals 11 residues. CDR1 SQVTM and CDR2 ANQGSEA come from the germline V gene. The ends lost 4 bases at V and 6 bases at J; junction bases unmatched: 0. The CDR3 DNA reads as TGCAGCGTTGGACTAGCGGGCGAGCAGTACTTC. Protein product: CSVGLAGEQYF.

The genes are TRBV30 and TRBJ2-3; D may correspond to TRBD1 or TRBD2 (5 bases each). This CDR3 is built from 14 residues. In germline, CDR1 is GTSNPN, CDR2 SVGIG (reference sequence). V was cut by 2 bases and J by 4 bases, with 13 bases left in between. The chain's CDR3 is CAWSLGVSPDTQYF. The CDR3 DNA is TGTGCCTGGAGTTTGGGGGTAAGCCCAGATACGCAGTATTTT.

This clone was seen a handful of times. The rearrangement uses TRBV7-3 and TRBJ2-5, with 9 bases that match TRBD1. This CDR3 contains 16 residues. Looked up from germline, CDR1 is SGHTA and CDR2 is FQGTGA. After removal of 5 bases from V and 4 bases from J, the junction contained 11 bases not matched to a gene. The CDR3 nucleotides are TGTGCCAGCAGCCCAACCGGACAGGGGACAGGAGAGACCCAGTACTTC. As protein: CASSPTGQGTGETQYF.

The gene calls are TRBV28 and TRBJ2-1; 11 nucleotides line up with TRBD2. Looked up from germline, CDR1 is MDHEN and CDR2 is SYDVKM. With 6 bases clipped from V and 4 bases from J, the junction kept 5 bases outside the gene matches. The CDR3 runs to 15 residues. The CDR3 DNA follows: TGTGCCAGCAGCCTGACTAGCGGGGATTACAATGAGCAGTTCTTC. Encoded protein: CASSLTSGDYNEQFF.